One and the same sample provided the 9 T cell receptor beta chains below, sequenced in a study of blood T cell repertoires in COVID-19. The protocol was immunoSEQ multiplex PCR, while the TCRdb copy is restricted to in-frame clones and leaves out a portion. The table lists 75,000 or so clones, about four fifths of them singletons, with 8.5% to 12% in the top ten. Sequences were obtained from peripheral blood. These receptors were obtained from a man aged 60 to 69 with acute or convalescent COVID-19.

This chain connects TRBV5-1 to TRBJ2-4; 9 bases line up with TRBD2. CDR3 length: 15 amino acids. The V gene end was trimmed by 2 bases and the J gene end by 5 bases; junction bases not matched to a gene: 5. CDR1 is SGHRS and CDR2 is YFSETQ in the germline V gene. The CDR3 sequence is CASSFSGSAENIQYF. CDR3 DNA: TGCGCCAGCAGCTTTAGCGGGAGCGCCGAAAACATTCAGTACTTC.

CDR3 region: CASSRMAGLAGVEQFF. The CDR3 region has the DNA TGTGCCAGCAGCCGTATGGCGGGACTAGCGGGAGTTGAGCAGTTCTTC. This sequence joins TRBV9 and TRBJ2-1, with 14 bases identical to TRBD2. With 4 bases clipped from V and 9 bases from J, the junction kept 9 bases outside the gene matches. This CDR3 is 16 amino acids long. Germline-derived CDR1 and CDR2 are SGDLS and YYNGEE.

The chain's CDR3 is CASSSQGGYTGELFF. Here the CDR3 DNA reads TGTGCCAGCAGTTCCCAGGGAGGCTACACCGGGGAGCTGTTTTTT. V is TRBV27 and J is TRBJ2-2; possible D gene TRBD2, 6 bases. V was cut by 4 bases and J by 3 bases, with 12 bases left in between. Germline CDR1 MNHEY, CDR2 SMNVEV (reference sequence). This CDR3 has 15 amino acids.

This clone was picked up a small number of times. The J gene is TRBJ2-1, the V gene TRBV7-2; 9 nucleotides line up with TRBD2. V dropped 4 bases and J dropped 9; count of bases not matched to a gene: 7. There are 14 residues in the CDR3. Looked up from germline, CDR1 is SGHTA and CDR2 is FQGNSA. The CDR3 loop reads CASSSGLAVREQFF. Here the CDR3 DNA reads TGTGCCAGCAGCTCGGGACTAGCTGTACGTGAGCAGTTCTTC.

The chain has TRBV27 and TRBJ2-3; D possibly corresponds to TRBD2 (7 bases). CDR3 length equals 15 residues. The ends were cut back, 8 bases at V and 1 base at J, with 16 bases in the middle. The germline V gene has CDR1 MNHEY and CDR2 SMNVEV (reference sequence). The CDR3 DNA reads TGTGCCAGCTCCTGGGGGGGGCCGGGCACAGATACGCAGTATTTT. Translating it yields CASSWGGPGTDTQYF.

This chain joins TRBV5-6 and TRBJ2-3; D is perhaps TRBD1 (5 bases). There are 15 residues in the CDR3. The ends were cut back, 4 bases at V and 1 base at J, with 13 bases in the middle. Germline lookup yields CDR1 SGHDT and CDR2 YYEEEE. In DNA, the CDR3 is TGTGCCAGCAGCAAAAGGACAACCGGCACAGATACGCAGTATTTT. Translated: CASSKRTTGTDTQYF.

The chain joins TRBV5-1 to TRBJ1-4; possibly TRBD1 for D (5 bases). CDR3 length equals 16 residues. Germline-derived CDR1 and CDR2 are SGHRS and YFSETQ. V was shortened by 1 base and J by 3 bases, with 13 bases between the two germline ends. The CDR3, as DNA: TGCGCCAGCAGCTTGCAGGGAGGCAGATCTAATGAAAAACTGTTTTTT. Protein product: CASSLQGGRSNEKLFF.

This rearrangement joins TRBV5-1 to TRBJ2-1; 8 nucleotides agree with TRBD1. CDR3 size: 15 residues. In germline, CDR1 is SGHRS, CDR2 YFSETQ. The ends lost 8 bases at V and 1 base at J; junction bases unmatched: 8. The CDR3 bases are TGCGCCAGTGCGACAGGGGATGTTTCCTACAATGAGCAGTTCTTC. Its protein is CASATGDVSYNEQFF.

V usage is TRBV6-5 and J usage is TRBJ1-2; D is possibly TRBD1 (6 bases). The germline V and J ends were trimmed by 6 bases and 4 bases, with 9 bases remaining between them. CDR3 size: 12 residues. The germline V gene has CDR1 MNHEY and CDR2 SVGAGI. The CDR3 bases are TGTGCCAGCAGCGGACAGCGCTATGGCTACACCTTC. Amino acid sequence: CASSGQRYGYTF.